Each of the 7 T cell receptor beta chains below was sequenced from the same sample in a study of vaccination effects on CD4 cells after COVID-19. The table came from immunoSEQ multiplex PCR; TCRdb's copy has only in-frame clones and leaves some out. Of around 69,000 clones listed, 70% to 85% are singletons. No antigen has been assigned to these receptors. Antigen-specific CD4+ T cell clonotypes were called by their expansion after viral peptide-pool culture in ViraFEST. Around day 10 of culture, CD4+ T cells were separated out. All study participants received two doses of BNT162b2 or mRNA-1273 vaccine. The specimen was CD4+ T cells from PBMCs cultured with HCoV-229E spike peptides, collected after COVID-19 vaccination. The receptors originated from a human donor who received a COVID-19 vaccine.

This chain uses TRBV2 with TRBJ2-5, with TRBD2 as a possible D gene (6 bases). The germline CDR1 and CDR2 sequences are SNHLY and FYNNEI. This CDR3 has 13 amino acids. Trimming stripped 4 bases from V and 0 bases from J, with 6 bases between. The CDR3 sequence is CASSGGDQETQYF. The CDR3 bases are TGTGCCAGCAGTGGGGGGGACCAAGAGACCCAGTACTTC.

This clone was seen a single time. The V call is TRBV7-2, the J call TRBJ1-1, with D unresolved. The CDR3 covers 13 residues. Trimming took off 1 base at V and 1 base at J, with 4 bases between the two ends. Germline V gene lookup returns CDR1 SGHTA and CDR2 FQGNSA. The CDR3 protein is CASSLGQNTEAFF. The DNA of the CDR3 is TGTGCCAGCAGCTTAGGGCAGAACACTGAAGCTTTCTTT.

DNA of the CDR3: TGTGCCAGCAGTTTAACCGGGTGGCAGCCCCAGCATTTT. Translation: CASSLTGWQPQHF. The chain uses TRBV12-3 or TRBV12-4 and TRBJ1-5; no reliable D call. The V gene lost 2 bases and the J gene lost 7 bases, with 9 bases spanning the gap. The CDR3 is 13 residues long.

The chain recombines TRBV4-3 with TRBJ1-2; D is unresolved. The V gene lost 0 bases and the J gene lost 7 bases, with 15 bases spanning the gap. The germline gives CDR1 LGHNA, CDR2 YSLEER. The CDR3 has 15 amino acids. In DNA form, the CDR3 reads TGCGCCAGCAGCCAAGATCGGGCGGGATTTAGTGGCTACACCTTC. It encodes CASSQDRAGFSGYTF.

The chain recombines TRBV4-1 with TRBJ2-2; 8 bases fit TRBD1. V lost 2 bases and J lost 1; bases outside the gene matches: 9. CDR1 and CDR2 from the germline V gene are MGHRA and YSYEKL. The CDR3 runs 18 residues. The CDR3 sequence: CASSQRITTGGNTGELFF. In DNA form, the CDR3 reads TGCGCCAGCAGCCAAAGAATCACAACAGGGGGGAACACCGGGGAGCTGTTTTTT.

This chain uses TRBV20-1 with TRBJ2-7; D is undetermined. The CDR3 loop spans 11 amino acids. Between the trimmed V and J ends, which lost 1 base and 3 bases, there was a span of 4 bases. CDR1 DFQATT and CDR2 SNEGSKA come from the germline V gene (reference sequence). The CDR3 region has the DNA TGCAGTGCTAGAGTGGTCTACGAGCAGTACGTC. It yields the protein CSARVVYEQYV.

The chain combines TRBV18 with TRBJ2-5; D not certain. Germline V CDR1 and CDR2: KGHSH, LQKENI. The length of the CDR3 is 13 residues. The germline V and J ends were trimmed by 3 bases and 2 bases, with 7 bases remaining between them. DNA of the CDR3: TGTGCCAGCTCACCGAACAGACAAGAGACCCAGTACTTC. It encodes CASSPNRQETQYF.